This T cell receptor (beta chain) was sequenced during a study of blood T cell repertoires in COVID-19. Sequencing was performed with immunoSEQ multiplex PCR; in TCRdb, only in-frame clones are kept and a portion is missing. The top ten hold just over 20% of the sample, which has roughly 80,000 clones, around 82% seen once. This clonotype was sampled from a human donor in a cohort sampled during active COVID-19. The sample comprised peripheral blood.

This chain's CDR3 is CASSPRHYEQYF. The CDR3 DNA is TGTGCCAGCAGTCCAAGACACTACGAGCAGTACTTC. This chain links TRBV28 with TRBJ2-7; D ambiguous. The CDR3 sequence is 12 residues long. Trimming stripped 5 bases from V and 3 bases from J, with 8 bases between. The germline gives CDR1 MDHEN, CDR2 SYDVKM.